The clone carrying this TCR beta chain was counted only a few times. TCRdb independently ran MiXCR on the RT-PCR reads; one entry per CDR3 protein. Of fewer than 800,000 distinct CDR3 sequences listed, approximately 15% are singletons. This CDR3 spans 17 amino acids. CDR1 is SGHTA and CDR2 is FQGNSA in the germline V gene. V gave up 7 bases and J gave up 0 bases; unmatched junction bases: 6. This rearrangement joins TRBV7-2 to TRBJ2-1; TRBD2 aligns across 13 bases. The sample consisted of memory CD4+ T cells from blood. The receptor was isolated from a female donor in good health, serving as a healthy control. The CDR3 nucleotides are TGTGCCAGCACCCTGACTAGCGGGGGGCTCTCCTACAATGAGCAGTTCTTC. This gives the protein CASTLTSGGLSYNEQFF.